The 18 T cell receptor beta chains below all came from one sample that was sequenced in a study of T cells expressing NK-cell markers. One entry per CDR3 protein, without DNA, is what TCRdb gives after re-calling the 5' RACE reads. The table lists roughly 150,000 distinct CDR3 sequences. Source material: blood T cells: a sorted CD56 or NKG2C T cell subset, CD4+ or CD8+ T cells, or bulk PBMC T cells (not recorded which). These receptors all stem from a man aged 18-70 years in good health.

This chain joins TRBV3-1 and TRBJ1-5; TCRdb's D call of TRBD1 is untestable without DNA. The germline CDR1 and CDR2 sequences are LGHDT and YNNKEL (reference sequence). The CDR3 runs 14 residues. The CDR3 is CASSQAGLNQPQHF.

The CDR3 is CASSPHRLAPHNEQFF. The chain joins TRBV7-9 to TRBJ2-1. The germline CDR1 and CDR2 sequences are SEHNR and FQNEAQ (reference sequence). The CDR3 spans 16 residues.

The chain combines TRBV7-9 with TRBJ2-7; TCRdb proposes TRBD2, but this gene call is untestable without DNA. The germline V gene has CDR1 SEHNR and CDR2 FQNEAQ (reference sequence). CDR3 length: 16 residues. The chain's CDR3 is CASSLGIAGVNYEQYF.

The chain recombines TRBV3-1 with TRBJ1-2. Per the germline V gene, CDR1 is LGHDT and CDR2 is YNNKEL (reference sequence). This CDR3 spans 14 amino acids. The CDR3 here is CASSRGPANYGYTF.

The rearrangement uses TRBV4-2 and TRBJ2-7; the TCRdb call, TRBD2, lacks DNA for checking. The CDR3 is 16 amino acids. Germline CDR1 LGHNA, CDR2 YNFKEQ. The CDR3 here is CASSRDTQGPVGEQYF.

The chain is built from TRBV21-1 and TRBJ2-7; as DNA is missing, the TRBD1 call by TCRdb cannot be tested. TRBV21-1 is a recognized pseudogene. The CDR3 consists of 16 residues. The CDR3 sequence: CASSKKGGGRAYEQYF.

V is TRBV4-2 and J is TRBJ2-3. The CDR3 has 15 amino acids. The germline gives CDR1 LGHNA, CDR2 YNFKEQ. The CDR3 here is CASSQESGITDTQYF.

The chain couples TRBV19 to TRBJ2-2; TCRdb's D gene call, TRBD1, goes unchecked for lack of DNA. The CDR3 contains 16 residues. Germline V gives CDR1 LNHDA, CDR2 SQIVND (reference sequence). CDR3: CASTSPGQGISGELFF.

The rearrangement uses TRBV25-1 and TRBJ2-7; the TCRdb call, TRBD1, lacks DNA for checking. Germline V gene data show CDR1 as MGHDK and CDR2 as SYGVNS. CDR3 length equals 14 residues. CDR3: CASSYGTGLYEQYF.

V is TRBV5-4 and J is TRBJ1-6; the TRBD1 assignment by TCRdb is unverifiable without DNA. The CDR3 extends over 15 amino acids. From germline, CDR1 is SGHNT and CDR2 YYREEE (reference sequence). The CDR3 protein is CASSGRPGTDSPLHF. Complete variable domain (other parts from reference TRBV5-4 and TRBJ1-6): ETGVTQSPTHLIKTRGQQVTLRCSSQSGHNTVSWYQQALGQGPQFIFQYYREEENGRGNFPPRFSGLQFPNYSSELNVNALELDDSALYLCASSGRPGTDSPLHFGNGTRLTVT.

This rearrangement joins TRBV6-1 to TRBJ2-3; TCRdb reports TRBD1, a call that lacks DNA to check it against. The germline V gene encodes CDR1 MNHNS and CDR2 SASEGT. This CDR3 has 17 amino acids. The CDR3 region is CASRIIGTGALTDTQYF.

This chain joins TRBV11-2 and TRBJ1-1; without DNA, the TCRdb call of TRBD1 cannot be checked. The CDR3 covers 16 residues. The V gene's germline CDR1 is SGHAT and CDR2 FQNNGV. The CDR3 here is CASTPAVGQPGTEAFF.

The CDR3: CASNKGGGLQETQYF. This chain uses TRBV5-4 with TRBJ2-5; checking the TCRdb D call of TRBD1 is not possible without DNA. The CDR3 length is 15 residues. Germline V gene lookup returns CDR1 SGHNT and CDR2 YYREEE (reference sequence).

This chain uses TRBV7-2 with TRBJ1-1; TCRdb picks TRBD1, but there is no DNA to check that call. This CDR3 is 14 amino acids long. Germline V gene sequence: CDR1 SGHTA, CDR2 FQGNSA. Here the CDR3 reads CASHQGGRGTEAFF.

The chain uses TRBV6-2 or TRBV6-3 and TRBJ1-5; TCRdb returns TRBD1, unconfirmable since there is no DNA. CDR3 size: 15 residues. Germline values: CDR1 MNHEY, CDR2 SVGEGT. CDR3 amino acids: CASSYEWVPNQPQHF.

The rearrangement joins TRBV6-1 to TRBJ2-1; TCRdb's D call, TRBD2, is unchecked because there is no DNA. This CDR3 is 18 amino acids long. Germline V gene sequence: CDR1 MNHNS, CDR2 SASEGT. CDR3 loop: CASSEEVASGGSDNEQFF.

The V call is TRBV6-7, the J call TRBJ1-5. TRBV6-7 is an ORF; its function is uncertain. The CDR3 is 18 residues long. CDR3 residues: CASSLSSGWPSSNQPQHF.

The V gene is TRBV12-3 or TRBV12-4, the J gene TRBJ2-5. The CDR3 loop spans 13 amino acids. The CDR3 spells CASSFQTEETQYF.